This TCR beta chain stems from a study of STAT5B mutations in CD4+ large granular lymphocyte leukemia. Method: immunoSEQ multiplex PCR; TCRdb's copy keeps in-frame clones and lacks some. The profile shows approximately 32,000 clones, approximately 88% of them singletons. The sequence derives from a human donor in good health. The sequencing sample was made of CD4+ T cells from blood buffy coats.

The CDR3 coding sequence is TGTGCCAGCCTGGGACAGCGCTCCTACAATGAGCAGTTCTTC. It codes for CASLGQRSYNEQFF. The genes are TRBV18 and TRBJ2-1; 7 nucleotides align to TRBD1. V shed 8 bases and J 0 bases; nucleotides not matched to a gene: 4. The CDR3 extends over 14 amino acids. Germline V gene lookup returns CDR1 KGHSH and CDR2 LQKENI.